These 11 T cell receptor beta chains came from one sample sequenced in a study of blood T cell repertoires in COVID-19. Assay used: immunoSEQ multiplex PCR; TCRdb lists only in-frame clones, some missing. The repertoire holds about 160,000 clones, with 65% to 80% as singletons. The sequenced material came from peripheral blood. These receptors were taken from a man aged 60 to 69 with acute or convalescent COVID-19.

V and J are TRBV11-2 and TRBJ2-3, with D possibly TRBD2 on 6 matching bases. With 7 bases removed from V and 6 bases from J, the gap between germline ends came to 11 bases. The CDR3 length is 12 residues. The V gene's germline CDR1 is SGHAT and CDR2 FQNNGV. In DNA, the CDR3 is TGTGCCAGCACCCCGGGGGATGATACGCAGTATTTT. Translating it yields CASTPGDDTQYF.

This clone was observed once. The genes are TRBV10-3 and TRBJ2-3; 9 nucleotides align to TRBD1. V was pared by 10 bases and J by 0 bases, with 17 bases of the junction left unmatched. From germline, CDR1 is ENHRY and CDR2 SYGVKD. The CDR3 contains 18 residues. The CDR3 DNA follows: TGTGCCACCTATCCGAGTGCGGGACAGGGAGTAAGCACAGATACGCAGTATTTT. Translating it yields CATYPSAGQGVSTDTQYF.

The chain uses TRBV12-5 and TRBJ2-1; perhaps TRBD2 as D (5 bases). The V gene's germline CDR1 is LGHNT and CDR2 FRNRAP. The CDR3 runs 13 residues. V lost 3 bases, J lost 2 bases, and 5 bases lay in between. The CDR3: CASGLAAYNEQFF. The CDR3 nucleotides read TGTGCTAGTGGTTTAGCGGCCTACAATGAGCAGTTCTTC.

This chain joins TRBV27 and TRBJ2-1; D possibly corresponds to TRBD1 (5 bases). Per germline, CDR1 MNHEY and CDR2 SMNVEV (reference sequence). V lost 0 bases to trimming and J lost 1 base, with 10 bases between them. CDR3 length: 16 amino acids. CDR3 in DNA: TGTGCCAGCAGTTTATCGGGCAGGGTATCCTACAATGAGCAGTTCTTC. This gives the protein CASSLSGRVSYNEQFF.

The CDR3 region is CASSEDGVEDSPLHF. CDR3 nucleotide sequence: TGTGCCAGCAGTGAGGACGGGGTAGAGGATTCACCCCTCCACTTT. This chain joins TRBV6-4 and TRBJ1-6; no reliable D call. The germline gives CDR1 MRHNA, CDR2 SNTAGT. Trimming took 3 bases from V and 8 from J, leaving 14 bases between them. This CDR3 comprises 15 residues.

The chain recombines TRBV5-4 with TRBJ2-7, with a weak D call TRBD2 (6 bases). The CDR3 runs 14 residues. CDR1 is SGHNT and CDR2 is YYREEE in the germline V gene (reference sequence). V was pared by 0 bases and J by 1 base, with 8 bases between. The CDR3 nucleotides read TGTGCCAGCAGCTTGGCCGGGACTTCCTACGAGCAGTACTTC. The encoded protein is CASSLAGTSYEQYF.

The chain couples TRBV4-1 to TRBJ1-2; the D gene is possibly TRBD1 (6 bases). This CDR3 is built from 15 residues. Trimming took off 1 base at V and 3 bases at J, with 12 bases between the two ends. Germline V gene lookup returns CDR1 MGHRA and CDR2 YSYEKL. CDR3 coding DNA: TGCGCCAGCAGCCAAGGGGCGGACAGCTACTATGGCTACACCTTC. Translating it yields CASSQGADSYYGYTF.

This sequence joins TRBV5-1 and TRBJ1-1; possible D gene TRBD1, 5 bases. This CDR3 is 13 amino acids long. Germline-derived CDR1 and CDR2 are SGHRS and YFSETQ. V was cut by 4 bases and J by 0 bases, with 7 bases left in between. The CDR3 DNA sequence: TGCGCCAGCAGCGACAGACTGAACACTGAAGCTTTCTTT. Amino acids: CASSDRLNTEAFF.

The chain carries TRBV9 and TRBJ2-1, with D hard to call. Trimming pared 6 bases from V and 3 bases from J, leaving 16 bases between. This CDR3 is 15 amino acids long. Germline V gene data show CDR1 as SGDLS and CDR2 as YYNGEE. In DNA, the CDR3 is TGTGCCAGCACCCCGACTCCGGCTTACTACAATGAGCAGTTCTTC. Amino acid sequence: CASTPTPAYYNEQFF.

V is TRBV2 and J is TRBJ1-6; D gene ambiguous. V lost 8 bases and J lost 4, with 15 bases in between. Germline CDR1 is SNHLY and CDR2 is FYNNEI. This CDR3 has 15 residues. This chain's CDR3 is CASLSLQKYNSPLHF. DNA of the CDR3: TGTGCCAGCCTCTCCTTACAAAAGTATAATTCACCCCTCCACTTT.

The rearrangement uses TRBV5-1 and TRBJ1-1; the match to TRBD1 covers 12 bases. The junction had 13 bases not matched to a gene; V was cut back by 4 bases and J by 3 bases. The CDR3 has 18 amino acids. The germline gives CDR1 SGHRS, CDR2 YFSETQ. The CDR3 sequence: CASSPTGTGGFGDTEAFF. The CDR3 coding sequence is TGCGCCAGCAGCCCAACCGGGACAGGGGGCTTCGGGGACACTGAAGCTTTCTTT.